The 17 T cell receptor beta chains given below trace back to one sample, sequenced in a study of tumor-infiltrating lymphocytes in primary liver carcinoma. Unsorted bulk tissue, about 18-32 mg of it, served as the source for co-extraction of RNA and DNA. cDNA specific to TCR beta was made from 500 ng of total RNA, with a constant-region primer employed for priming. A slightly modified ARM-PCR protocol with three nested multiplex PCR rounds produced these TCR beta libraries. Researchers ran the first two PCR rounds for 10 cycles each with TRBV1-TRBV30 forward primers and a C-beta reverse primer. TCRdb recomputed calls from the multiplex PCR reads with MiXCR, one row per CDR3 protein. The data contain over 100,000 distinct CDR3 sequences, approximately 68% of them singletons. Sequenced sample: tumor-adjacent normal liver tissue. These receptors all come from a woman between 55 and 75 years old with primary liver carcinoma and hepatitis B virus infection.

As for this clonotype: The junction and the germline gene differ at one end; a read error may be behind it. The chain has TRBV6-6 and TRBJ2-4; 8 nucleotides match TRBD2. CDR1 is MNHNY and CDR2 is SVGAGI in the germline V gene (reference sequence). This CDR3 has 16 residues. The CDR3 bases are TGTGCCTGCAGTTACGGGGGACTAGTGGTTCAAAACACTCAGTACTTC. It codes for CACSYGGLVVQNTQYF.

On this clonotype itself: One end of the junction varies from germline; a read error may be responsible. The V and J genes are TRBV6-1 and TRBJ2-4; 9 nucleotides agree with TRBD1. The CDR3 covers 17 residues. Germline V gene sequence: CDR1 MNHNS, CDR2 SASEGT. In DNA form, the CDR3 reads TGTGCCAGTAGGGACAGGGAGGAGACTTGGGCCGAAAATATTCAGTACTTC. Translation: CASRDREETWAENIQYF.

This clonotype was counted ten times or more. This chain connects TRBV6-7 to TRBJ1-1; TRBD1 might be the D (6 bases). TRBV6-7 is labeled an ORF, and its function is uncertain. V was cut by 7 bases and J by 8 bases, with 11 bases left in between. CDR3 length: 11 amino acids. CDR3 nucleotide sequence: TGTGCCAGCAACAACAGGGCGGAAGCTTTCTTT. Its translation: CASNNRAEAFF.

To note about this clonotype: This clone may be a read error of a much larger clone one base away. This chain links TRBV28 with TRBJ1-5; TRBD1 might be the D (5 bases). Germline loops: CDR1 MDHEN, CDR2 SYDVKM. Deletions cut 4 bases from V and 1 base from J, with 8 bases between. This CDR3 contains 14 residues. The CDR3 reads CASSSRGSNQPQHF. The CDR3, as DNA: TGTGCCAGCAGTTCCCGGGGGAGCAATCAGCCCCAGCATTTT. The full variable domain, with the rest looked up from reference TRBV28 and TRBJ1-5, is DVKVTQSSRYLVKRTGEKVFLECVQDMDHENMFWYRQDPGLGLRLIYFSYDVKMKEKGDIPEGYSVSREKKERFSLILESASTNQTSMYLCASSSRGSNQPQHFGDGTRLSIL.

On this clonotype: The junction shows a germline mismatch at one end, possibly a read error. The CDR3 is CASSFSGATDTQYF. The CDR3 bases are TGTGCCAGCAGTTTCTCCGGAGCCACAGATACGCAGTACTTT. The chain is built from TRBV12-3 or TRBV12-4 and TRBJ2-3; D remains unclear. This CDR3 has 14 residues.

In the case of this clonotype: A junction end diverges from the germline sequence, so it may reflect a read error. The rearrangement uses TRBV12-3 or TRBV12-4 and TRBJ1-5; D remains ambiguous. This CDR3 is built from 15 residues. This CDR3 reads CAISPTGNSNQPQHF. CDR3 bases: TGTGCCATCAGTCCGACTGGCAATAGCAATCAGCCCCAGCATTTT.

This clonotype has only one observation. A read error may produce the germline difference seen at one junction end. The chain is built from TRBV29-1 and TRBJ2-3; D could derive from TRBD1 or TRBD2 (5 bases each). CDR1 and CDR2 from the germline V gene are SQVTM and ANQGSEA. There are 14 residues in the CDR3. Here the CDR3 DNA reads TGCAGCGTGTCGGGGCGGGTGATCACAGATACACAGTATTTT. Translating gives CSVSGRVITDTQYF.

The chain links TRBV4-2 to TRBJ1-3; D not resolved. The V end lost 6 bases, the J end lost 2 bases, and 14 bases lay between the germline ends. There are 15 residues in the CDR3. Germline CDR1 LGHNA, CDR2 YNFKEQ. The CDR3: CASSHVRSTGNTIYF. CDR3 coding DNA: TGTGCCAGCAGTCACGTCCGGTCTACTGGAAACACCATATATTTT.

A remark on this clonotype: At one end, the junction sequence differs from germline, possibly due to a read error. The genes are TRBV7-3 and TRBJ2-4; D is possibly TRBD2 (6 bases). The CDR3 totals 15 residues. Germline V CDR1 and CDR2: SGHTA, FQGTGA. The DNA of the CDR3 is TGTGCCGGCAGCTTAATGGGGGGAGTTGGGAACATTCAGTACTTC. Translated: CAGSLMGGVGNIQYF.

About this clonotype itself: A much larger clonotype is one base distant, so this may be a read error. This chain connects TRBV28 to TRBJ1-5; D might be TRBD1 (6 bases). The germline CDR1 and CDR2 sequences are MDHEN and SYDVKM. The CDR3 is 14 amino acids. CDR3 loop: CANSLLGGRQPQHF. CDR3 nucleotides: TGTGCCAACAGTTTATTGGGGGGCAGGCAGCCCCAGCATTTT.

Comment on this clonotype: Given the absence of the conserved phenylalanine or tryptophan at the CDR3 end, a read error is likely. The chain recombines TRBV30 with TRBJ2-7; a possible D gene is TRBD2 (6 bases). This CDR3 spans 13 amino acids. From germline, CDR1 is GTSNPN and CDR2 SVGIG (reference sequence). CDR3 residues: CTWNWGRTYEQYS. DNA for the CDR3: TGTACCTGGAATTGGGGGAGGACCTACGAGCAGTACTCC.

This clonotype was found many times. The chain couples TRBV28 to TRBJ1-2, with D uncertain. Germline CDR1 and CDR2: MDHEN and SYDVKM. This CDR3 region has 12 residues. Trimming shortened V by 5 bases and J by 7 bases, and 11 bases separated the two germline ends. In nucleotides, the CDR3 is TGTGCCAGCAGTCCCTTGGGGTTTGGCTACACCTTC. Translation: CASSPLGFGYTF.

To note about this clonotype: Because the CDR3 is missing its conserved closing phenylalanine or tryptophan, this is likely a read error. The chain employs TRBV29-1 and TRBJ1-1, with 8 bases lining up with TRBD1. The CDR3 covers 15 residues. The germline V gene encodes CDR1 SQVTM and CDR2 ANQGSEA. CDR3 in amino acids: CSVCQTGTGNTEAFL. CDR3 DNA: TGTAGCGTTTGCCAAACCGGGACAGGGAACACTGAAGCTTTCCTT.

V usage is TRBV29-1 and J usage is TRBJ1-1; maybe TRBD1 (5 bases). This CDR3 has 14 residues. Germline CDR1 SQVTM, CDR2 ANQGSEA. V shed 7 bases and J shed 12 bases, with 27 bases lying between them. The CDR3 here is CSAGKPGPGRRTFF. The CDR3 region has the DNA TGCAGCGCTGGGAAACCGGGGCCCGGACGAAGGACTTTCTTT.

About this clonotype itself: A read error may account for a junction end that differs from germline. The V call is TRBV12-3 or TRBV12-4, the J call TRBJ2-1; 9 bases fit TRBD2. The CDR3 is 15 amino acids. The CDR3 here is CASRVKREAPNELFF. CDR3 in DNA: TGTGCCAGCAGAGTCAAGCGGGAGGCCCCCAATGAGCTGTTCTTC.

In its sample, this clonotype was seen many times. This chain links TRBV12-3 or TRBV12-4 with TRBJ2-6; D not certain. Trimming left V 5 bases short and J 4 bases short, with 9 bases between. The CDR3 has 14 residues. The CDR3 DNA reads as TGTGCCAGCAGTGTCGGAGCGGGGGCCAACGTCCTGACTTTC. Its protein product is CASSVGAGANVLTF.

Note on this clonotype: No conserved phenylalanine or tryptophan is present at the end of the CDR3, so a read error is the likely explanation. This chain uses TRBV11-2 with TRBJ2-7; possibly TRBD1 or TRBD2 for D (5 bases each). Germline CDR1 is SGHAT and CDR2 is FQNNGV. CDR3 length: 16 amino acids. CDR3 loop: CANSHLRGKGAYEQYC. The CDR3, as DNA: TGTGCCAACAGCCATTTAAGAGGGAAAGGGGCCTACGAGCAGTACTGC.